The source of this T cell receptor beta chain is a study of T cell clusters in autoimmune cytopenias. Each sample's input was around 250 ng genomic DNA, 38,000 or so genome equivalents. The CDR3 extends over 15 amino acids. Germline CDR1 SGHNT, CDR2 YYREEE (reference sequence). TRB was amplified by touch-down multiplex PCR, primer pools A and B combined. TCRdb reprocessed the multiplex PCR reads, with one entry per CDR3 protein and no DNA. The table for this sample gives approximately 7,200 distinct CDR3 sequences. These data were likewise used in another study, on T cell repertoires in aging, cancer and after chemotherapy. From that report: In cancer patients, declining TCR diversity with age involved lost richness and lost evenness.

The chain is built from TRBV5-4 and TRBJ2-7; checking the TCRdb D call of TRBD1 is not possible without DNA. The sequencing sample was made of peripheral blood. The clonotype was recovered from a human donor in good health. The CDR3 reads CASSAGNRGQDEQYF.